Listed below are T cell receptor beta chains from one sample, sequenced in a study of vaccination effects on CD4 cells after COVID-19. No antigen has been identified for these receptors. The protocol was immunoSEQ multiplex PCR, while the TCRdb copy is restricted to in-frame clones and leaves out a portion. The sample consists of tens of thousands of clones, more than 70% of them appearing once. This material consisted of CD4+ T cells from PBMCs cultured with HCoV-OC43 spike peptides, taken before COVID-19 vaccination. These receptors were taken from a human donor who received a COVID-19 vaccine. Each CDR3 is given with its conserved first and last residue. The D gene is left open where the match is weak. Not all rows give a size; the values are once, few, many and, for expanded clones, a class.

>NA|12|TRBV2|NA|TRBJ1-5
CASLGGNQPQHF
TGTGCCAGCCTAGGGGGCAATCAGCCCCAGCATTTT
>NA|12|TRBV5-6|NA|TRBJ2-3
CASSLRPLSGYF
TGTGCCAGCAGCTTGAGACCCCTAAGTGGGTATTTT
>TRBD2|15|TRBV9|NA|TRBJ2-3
CASSVVTSSGDTQYF
TGTGCTAGCAGCGTAGTGACTAGCAGCGGAGATACGCAGTATTTT
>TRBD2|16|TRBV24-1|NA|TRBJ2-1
CATSDGRGSTYNEQFF
TGTGCCACCAGTGATGGGCGGGGGTCCACCTACAATGAGCAGTTCTTC
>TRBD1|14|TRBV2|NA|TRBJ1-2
CASSTDRGNYGYTF
TGTGCCAGCAGCACGGACAGGGGTAACTATGGCTACACCTTC
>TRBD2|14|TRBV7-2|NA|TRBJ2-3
CASGPSGSTDTQYF
TGTGCCAGCGGGCCTAGCGGGAGCACAGATACGCAGTATTTT
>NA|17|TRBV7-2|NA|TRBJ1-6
CASSLGWGSPYNSPLHF
TGTGCCAGCAGCTTAGGGTGGGGCAGTCCCTATAATTCACCCCTCCACTTT
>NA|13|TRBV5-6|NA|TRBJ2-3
CASSWDQRDTQYF
TGTGCCAGCAGCTGGGATCAGAGAGATACGCAGTATTTT
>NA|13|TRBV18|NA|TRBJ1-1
CASSDTMNTEAFF
TGTGCCAGCTCGGACACCATGAACACTGAAGCTTTCTTT
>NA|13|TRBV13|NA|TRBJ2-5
CASSASAGKTQYF
TGTGCCAGCAGTGCTAGCGCGGGGAAGACCCAGTACTTC
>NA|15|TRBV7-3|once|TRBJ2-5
CASSSSGGQLETQYF
TGTGCCAGCAGCTCGTCGGGGGGCCAATTAGAGACCCAGTACTTC
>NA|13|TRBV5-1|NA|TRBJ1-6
CASSLEYNSPLHF
TGCGCCAGCAGCTTAGAATATAATTCACCCCTCCACTTT
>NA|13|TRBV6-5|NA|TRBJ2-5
CASSYSQQETQYF
TGTGCCAGCAGTTACTCACAGCAAGAGACCCAGTACTTC
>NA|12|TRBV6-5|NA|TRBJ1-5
CASKVGNQPQHF
TGTGCCAGCAAGGTGGGCAATCAGCCCCAGCATTTT
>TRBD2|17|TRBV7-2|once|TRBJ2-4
CASSLAWEGRAKNIQYF
TGTGCCAGCAGCTTAGCGTGGGAGGGACGGGCCAAAAACATTCAGTACTTC
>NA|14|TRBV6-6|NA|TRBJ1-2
CASSYSDLAGGYTF
TGTGCCAGCAGTTACTCGGACCTAGCAGGTGGCTACACCTTC
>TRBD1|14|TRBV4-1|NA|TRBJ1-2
CASSLRQGDYGYTF
TGCGCCAGCAGCCTCCGACAGGGTGACTATGGCTACACCTTC
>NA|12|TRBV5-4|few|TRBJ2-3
CASSYSSSTQYF
TGTGCCAGCAGCTATTCCTCATCCACGCAGTATTTT
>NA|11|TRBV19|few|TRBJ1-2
CASSSRVGYTF
TGTGCCAGTAGTTCCAGGGTCGGCTACACCTTC
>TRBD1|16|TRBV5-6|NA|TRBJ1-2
CASSLFDRVDYYGYTF
TGTGCCAGCAGCTTGTTTGACAGGGTCGACTACTATGGCTACACCTTC
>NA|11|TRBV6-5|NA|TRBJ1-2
CASQLDYGYTF
TGTGCCAGCCAACTGGACTATGGCTACACCTTC
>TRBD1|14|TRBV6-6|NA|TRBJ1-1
CASSHGQGRTEAFF
TGTGCCAGCAGCCATGGACAGGGGAGGACTGAAGCTTTCTTT
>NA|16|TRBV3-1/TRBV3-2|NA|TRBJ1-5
CASSQAGMVDNQPQHF
TGTGCCAGCAGCCAGGCAGGGATGGTCGACAATCAGCCCCAGCATTTT
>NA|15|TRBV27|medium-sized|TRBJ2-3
CASSLAATNGDTQYF
TGTGCCAGCAGTTTGGCAGCAACTAACGGAGATACGCAGTATTTT